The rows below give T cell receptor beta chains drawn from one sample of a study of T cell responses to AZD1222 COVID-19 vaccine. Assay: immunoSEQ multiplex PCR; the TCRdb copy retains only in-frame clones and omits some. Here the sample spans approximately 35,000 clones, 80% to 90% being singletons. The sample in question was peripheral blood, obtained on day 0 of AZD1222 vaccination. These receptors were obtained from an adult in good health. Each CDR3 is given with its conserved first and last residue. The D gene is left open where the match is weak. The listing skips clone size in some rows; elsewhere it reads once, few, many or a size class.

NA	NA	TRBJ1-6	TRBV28	TGTGCCAGCGGAGAGAGCTCCTATAATTCACCCCTCCACTTT	CASGESSYNSPLHF
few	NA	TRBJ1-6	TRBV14	TGTGCCAGCAGCCACGGGACACCGATCCGATCACCCCTCCACTTT	CASSHGTPIRSPLHF
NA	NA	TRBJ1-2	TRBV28	TGTGCCAGCACCACTGGGCCCGCAGAGGACTATGGCTACACCTTC	CASTTGPAEDYGYTF
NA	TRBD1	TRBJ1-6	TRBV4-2	TGTGCCAGCAGCCAGCGAATCGACAGGGGAGATTCACCCCTCCACTTT	CASSQRIDRGDSPLHF
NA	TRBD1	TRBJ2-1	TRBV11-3	TGTGCCAGCAGCTTAGATCAAGCCGGGACAGGGGCCCCCAATGAGCAGTTCTTC	CASSLDQAGTGAPNEQFF
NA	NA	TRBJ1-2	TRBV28	TGTGCAGGGCGCCCCCAGACTCCGAACTTAGGCTACACCTTC	CAGRPQTPNLGYTF
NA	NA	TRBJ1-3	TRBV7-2	TGTGCCAGCAGCTTAGGGGCCAGGAACTCTGGAAACACCATATATTTT	CASSLGARNSGNTIYF
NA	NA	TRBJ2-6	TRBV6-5	TGTGCCAGCAGTTACTCGGGTTCTGGGGCCAACGTCCTGACTTTC	CASSYSGSGANVLTF
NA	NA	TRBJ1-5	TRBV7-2	TGTGCCAGCAGCTTAGAAGGTTCTACGGCCCAGCATTTT	CASSLEGSTAQHF
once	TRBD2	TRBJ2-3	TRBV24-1	TGTGCCACCAGTGACACCGGGACTAGTGAGGCAGATACGCAGTATTTT	CATSDTGTSEADTQYF
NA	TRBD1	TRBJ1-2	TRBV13	TGTGCCAGCAGCCTAGGGGGACAGCTGATTAACTATGGCTACACCTTC	CASSLGGQLINYGYTF
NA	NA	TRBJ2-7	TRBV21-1	TGTGCCAGCAGCAAAGAGAGGGGGCTCCACGAGCAGTACTTC	CASSKERGLHEQYF
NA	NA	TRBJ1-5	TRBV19	TGTGCCAGTAGTATAGACTTACGCCCTGCAAGCAATCAGCCCCAGCATTTT	CASSIDLRPASNQPQHF
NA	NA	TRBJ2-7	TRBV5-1	TGCGCCAGCAGCTCCCCGGGGACACGAGACTACGAGCAGTACTTC	CASSSPGTRDYEQYF
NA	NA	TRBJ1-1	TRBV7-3	TGTGCCAGCAGCCCCGGGGCGGACACTGAAGCTTTCTTT	CASSPGADTEAFF
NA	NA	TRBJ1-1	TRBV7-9	TGTGCCAGCAGCTTAGAGGCGGGTGGAACTGAAGCTTTCTTT	CASSLEAGGTEAFF
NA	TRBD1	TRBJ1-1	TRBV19	TGTGCCAGTAGTATCCGCGGACAGGGTACTGAAGCTTTCTTT	CASSIRGQGTEAFF
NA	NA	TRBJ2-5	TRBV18	TGTGCCAGCTCACCTGGGTTCGAGGGAGAGACCCAGTACTTC	CASSPGFEGETQYF
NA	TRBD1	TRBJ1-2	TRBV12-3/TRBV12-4	TGTGCCAGCAGTTGGGACAGGGGATATGGCTACACCTTC	CASSWDRGYGYTF
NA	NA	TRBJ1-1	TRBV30	TGTGCCTGGCGCCGGATGATGAACACTGAAGCTTTCTTT	CAWRRMMNTEAFF
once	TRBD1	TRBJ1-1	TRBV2	TGTGCCAGCAAATCCGGACAGGGGGTTTTTGAAGCTTTCTTT	CASKSGQGVFEAFF
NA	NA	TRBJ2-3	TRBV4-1	TGCGCCAGCAGCCAAGGCGAAGGGGGCACAGATACGCAGTATTTT	CASSQGEGGTDTQYF
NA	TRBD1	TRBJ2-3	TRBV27	TGTGCCAGCAGTTTATCCCCGGACAGGGGGCGGAGTGGCACAGATACGCAGTATTTT	CASSLSPDRGRSGTDTQYF
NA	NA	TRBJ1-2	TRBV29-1	TGCAGCGTTGAAGATAGCTCCCAGACGTACACCTTC	CSVEDSSQTYTF
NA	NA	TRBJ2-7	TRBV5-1	TGCGCCAGCAGCTTGGCCGGGGGTGAGCAGTACTTC	CASSLAGGEQYF
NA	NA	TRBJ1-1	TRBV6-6	TGTGCCAGCACGGAATACGCCACTGAAGCTTTCTTT	CASTEYATEAFF
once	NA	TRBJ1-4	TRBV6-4	TGTGCCAGCAGTGACTCGAAAAGGGATGAAAAACTGTTTTTT	CASSDSKRDEKLFF
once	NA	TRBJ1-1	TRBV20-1	TGCAGTGCTAATTTGGGCACTGAAGCTTTCTTT	CSANLGTEAFF
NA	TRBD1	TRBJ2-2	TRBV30	TGTGCCTGGAGTCCCGGACAGGGGGACACCGGGGAGCTGTTTTTT	CAWSPGQGDTGELFF
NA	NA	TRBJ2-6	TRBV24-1	TGTGCCACGCAGGGTAGCCAGGGGGAGGCCGGGGCCAACGTCCTGACTTTC	CATQGSQGEAGANVLTF
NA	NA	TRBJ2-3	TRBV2	TGTGCCAGCAGTGGAGCTAATGAGGGTGTAGATACGCAGTATTTT	CASSGANEGVDTQYF
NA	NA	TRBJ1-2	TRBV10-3	TGTGCCATAACCCCGGGACATACTAACTATGGCTACACCTTC	CAITPGHTNYGYTF
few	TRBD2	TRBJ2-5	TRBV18	TGTGCCAGCTCACCACCCCACCCTGCGGGAGTTCATGAGACCCAGTACTTC	CASSPPHPAGVHETQYF
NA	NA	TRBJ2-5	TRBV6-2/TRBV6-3	TGTGCCAGCAGTAACCCGTGGGGCCAGACCCAGTACTTC	CASSNPWGQTQYF
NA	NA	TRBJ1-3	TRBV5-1	TGCGCCAGCAGCTTGGAAGGGAATGGAAACACCATATATTTT	CASSLEGNGNTIYF
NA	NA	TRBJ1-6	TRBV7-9	TGTGCCAGCAGCTTAGGCGGGGAACTTTCACCCCTCCACTTT	CASSLGGELSPLHF
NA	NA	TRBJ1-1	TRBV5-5	TGTGCCAGCAGCTTGAAAACGGGGGGCTCGAGGAACACTGAAGCTTTCTTT	CASSLKTGGSRNTEAFF
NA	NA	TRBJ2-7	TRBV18	TGTGCCAGCTCACCACAAAGGTTTGTGACAGCTGGGGGGGAGCAGTACTTC	CASSPQRFVTAGGEQYF
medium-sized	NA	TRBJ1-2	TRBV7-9	TGTGCCAGCAGCCTAGGAATTGCCGGTAACTTTGGCTACACCTTC	CASSLGIAGNFGYTF
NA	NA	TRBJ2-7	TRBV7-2	TGTGCCAGCAGCTTAGGTACGGAGCAGTACTTC	CASSLGTEQYF
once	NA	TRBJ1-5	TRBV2	TGTGCCAGCAGAGCAGAGGGGAATCAGCCCCAGCATTTT	CASRAEGNQPQHF
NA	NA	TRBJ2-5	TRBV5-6	TGTGCCAGCACCCTAGCCGGGGGAGAGACCCAGTACTTC	CASTLAGGETQYF
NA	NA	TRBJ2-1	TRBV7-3	TGTGCCAGCAGCTTAAGCAGTCACAATGAGCAGTTCTTC	CASSLSSHNEQFF
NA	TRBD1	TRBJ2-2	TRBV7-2	TGTGCCAGCAGCCGGGACAGCCAGGCCGGGGAGCTGTTTTTT	CASSRDSQAGELFF
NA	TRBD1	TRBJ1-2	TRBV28	TGTGCCAGCAGTTTCGGGGGACAGGTACCTGGGGACTATGGCTACACCTTC	CASSFGGQVPGDYGYTF